Shown below are 20 T cell receptor beta chains from a single sample sequenced in a study of CD8+CD57+ T cells in acquired aplastic anemia. Investigators profiled TCR beta VDJ and CDR3 from genomic DNA template. TCRdb analysed the reads with MiXCR anew, one entry per CDR3 protein. This repertoire shows fewer than 100,000 distinct CDR3 sequences, approximately 46% found once; its top ten account for 60% to 75%. Sequenced material: sorted CD4+, CD8+, or CD8+CD57+ T cells (not recorded which) from PBMCs. The receptor source for this set is a human donor in good health, serving as a control.

The J gene is TRBJ2-7, the V gene TRBV10-3; D is unresolved. This CDR3 is 14 amino acids long. Trimming shortened V by 2 bases and J by 0 bases, and 8 bases separated the two germline ends. CDR1 is ENHRY and CDR2 is SYGVKD in the germline V gene. CDR3 sequence (DNA): TGTGCCATCAGTGAGGGCAGAAACTCCTACGAGCAGTACTTC. Translating gives CAISEGRNSYEQYF.

The V and J genes are TRBV28 and TRBJ1-2; 9 positions agree with TRBD1. CDR3 length: 17 amino acids. Germline assignment: CDR1 MDHEN and CDR2 SYDVKM. J gave up 3 bases and V 1 base, and 9 bases lay outside the gene matches. The CDR3 sequence is CASSLYGGQGSYYGYTF. The CDR3 DNA sequence: TGTGCCAGCAGTTTATACGGGGGACAGGGTTCCTACTATGGCTACACCTTC.

The chain carries TRBV15 and TRBJ1-1; the match to TRBD1 covers 9 bases. From germline, CDR1 is LNHNV and CDR2 YYDKDF (reference sequence). The CDR3 runs to 13 residues. The V and J ends lost 5 bases and 6 bases, in that order; junction bases with no gene match: 4. The CDR3 bases are TGTGCCACCAGCTGGGACAGGGTGTCTGAAGCTTTCTTT. Its protein product is CATSWDRVSEAFF.

The sample holds a few counts of this clonotype. A much bigger clone sits one base away, suggesting this may be a read error. This rearrangement joins TRBV9 to TRBJ1-2; D is unclear. This CDR3 is 12 amino acids long. Germline CDR1 and CDR2: SGDLS and YYNGEE. The CDR3 loop reads CASSVDNYGCTF. The CDR3 bases are TGTGCCAGCAGCGTAGACAACTATGGCTGCACCTTC.

The CDR3: CSVRVGVGDTGELFF. The CDR3 DNA follows: TGCAGCGTCCGCGTAGGCGTTGGTGACACCGGGGAGCTGTTTTTT. The chain joins TRBV29-1 to TRBJ2-2; D is unclear. CDR1 and CDR2 (germline): SQVTM, ANQGSEA. V lost 6 bases to trimming and J lost 3 bases, with 17 bases between them. CDR3 length: 15 amino acids.

Notes on this clonotype: A much larger clone lies a single base off, so this may be a read error. In this CDR3 the conserved last residue, phenylalanine or tryptophan, is missing, so a read error is likely. CDR3 protein: CASTLRGSSYEQYL. The CDR3 region has the DNA TGTGCCAGCACCTTACGGGGGAGCTCCTACGAGCAGTACCTC. The chain joins TRBV13 to TRBJ2-7; possible D gene TRBD2, 6 bases. The CDR3 spans 14 residues. CDR1 and CDR2 (germline): PRHDT, FYEKMQ (reference sequence).

This clonotype was picked up many times. This sequence joins TRBV19 and TRBJ1-5; D is perhaps TRBD1 (6 bases). CDR1 is LNHDA, CDR2 SQIVND, per germline (reference sequence). This CDR3 is 15 amino acids long. V was cut by 4 bases and J by 4 bases, with 14 bases left in between. This CDR3 is CASSRAEQGNQPQHF. The DNA of the CDR3 is TGTGCCAGTAGTAGGGCCGAACAGGGAAATCAGCCCCAGCATTTT.

This clonotype was recorded at least ten times. The chain joins TRBV20-1 to TRBJ2-2, with 7 bases identical to TRBD1. Germline V gene data show CDR1 as DFQATT and CDR2 as SNEGSKA (reference sequence). V lost 4 bases to trimming and J lost 5 bases; unmatched junction nucleotides: 7. The CDR3 runs 14 residues. CDR3 nucleotide sequence: TGCAGTGCTATCGACAGGGAAGGGACCGGGGAGCTGTTTTTT. Amino acids: CSAIDREGTGELFF.

The chain recombines TRBV25-1 with TRBJ1-6, with D unclear. The CDR3 is made up of 20 amino acids. V shed 5 bases and J shed 1 base, with 24 bases lying between them. Germline CDR1 reads MGHDK; CDR2 reads SYGVNS. CDR3 in DNA: TGTGCCAGCAGTCCTGATCCCAGACTTATCCCCTGGTCCTATAATTCACCCCTCCACTTT. Translation: CASSPDPRLIPWSYNSPLHF.

The chain has TRBV25-1 and TRBJ2-5; TRBD2 might be the D (6 bases). The germline V gene has CDR1 MGHDK and CDR2 SYGVNS. Trimming took off 4 bases at V and 5 bases at J, with 14 bases between the two ends. The CDR3 is 14 residues long. The CDR3 coding sequence is TGTGCCAGCAGTGGATTAGCGGCAGGCGAGACCCAGTACTTC. Protein: CASSGLAAGETQYF.

This clonotype was seen more than once but under ten times. V is TRBV11-2 and J is TRBJ1-4; no clear D gene. V was shortened by 5 bases and J by 4 bases, with 11 bases between the two germline ends. Germline-derived CDR1 and CDR2 are SGHAT and FQNNGV. There are 14 residues in the CDR3. The chain's CDR3 is CASSPVQDNEKLFF. CDR3 nucleotide sequence: TGTGCCAGCAGCCCAGTACAAGATAATGAAAAACTGTTTTTT.

This clonotype showed up many times. This sequence joins TRBV12-5 and TRBJ1-1; unclear D gene. Trimming took 3 bases from V and 2 from J, leaving 7 bases between them. Germline lookup yields CDR1 LGHNT and CDR2 FRNRAP. This CDR3 contains 13 residues. The CDR3 reads CASGLIANTEAFF. The CDR3 coding sequence is TGTGCTAGTGGTTTAATCGCCAACACTGAAGCTTTCTTT.

V and J are TRBV24-1 and TRBJ2-7; possibly TRBD1 or TRBD2 for D (5 bases each). The V and J ends lost 6 bases and 4 bases respectively, with 15 bases between them. The V gene's germline CDR1 is KGHDR and CDR2 SFDVKD. The CDR3 sequence is 14 residues long. CDR3 amino acids: CATSTGAPQYEQYF. The DNA for the CDR3 is TGTGCCACCAGTACCGGGGCTCCCCAGTACGAGCAGTACTTC.

This clonotype was seen repeatedly, ten times or more. V and J are TRBV27 and TRBJ2-7; the D is unclear. CDR3 size: 12 residues. V was pared by 8 bases and J by 6 bases, with 14 bases between. CDR1 is MNHEY, CDR2 SMNVEV, per germline (reference sequence). In DNA form, the CDR3 reads TGTGCCAGCGGATACGCTAGGGCCGAGCAGTACTTC. Translated: CASGYARAEQYF.

This clonotype occurred many times. The J gene is TRBJ1-1, the V gene TRBV16; D is perhaps TRBD1 (5 bases). This CDR3 contains 13 residues. Trimming cost V 6 bases and J 1 base, with 9 bases left between them. CDR1 KGHSY and CDR2 FQNENV come from the germline V gene. CDR3 sequence: CASSRGQNTEAFF. CDR3 nucleotide sequence: TGTGCCAGCAGTCGTGGACAGAACACTGAAGCTTTCTTT.

This clonotype appeared a few times. A much larger clone is a single base away; this may be a read error. V gene TRBV29-1 combines with J gene TRBJ2-2; no firm D call. CDR3 length: 13 residues. From germline, CDR1 is SQVTM and CDR2 ANQGSEA. Trimming cost V 7 bases and J 2 bases, with 11 bases left between them. The DNA of the CDR3 is TGCAGCGGAGGTTCGACAAACACCGGGGAGCTGTTTTTT. Its translation: CSGGSTNTGELFF.

In this sample, this clonotype turned up many times. This rearrangement joins TRBV11-1 to TRBJ2-1; TRBD2 agrees at 11 bases. J lost 8 bases, V lost 4 bases, and 10 bases had no gene match. The length of the CDR3 is 16 residues. Germline V CDR1 and CDR2: SGHAT, FQDESV (reference sequence). CDR3 DNA sequence: TGTGCCAGCAGCTCGTCACTAGCGGGAGAAGGTGATGAGCAGTTCTTC. It yields the protein CASSSSLAGEGDEQFF.

Comment on this clonotype: A clone one base away is much larger, so this may be a read error. The chain is built from TRBV6-1 and TRBJ2-7; D not resolved. CDR1 is MNHNS and CDR2 is SASEGT in the germline V gene. Trimming pared 0 bases from V and 6 bases from J, leaving 9 bases between. The CDR3 has 13 residues. CDR3 nucleotides: TGTGCCAGCAGTGAAGCAACAGCCTGCGAGCAGTACTTC. This gives the protein CASSEATACEQYF.

V usage is TRBV4-3 and J usage is TRBJ1-6; maybe TRBD1 (5 bases). V dropped 2 bases and J dropped 8 bases, with 16 bases sitting between them. The CDR3 totals 16 residues. Germline V gene sequence: CDR1 LGHNA, CDR2 YSLEER. CDR3 sequence reads: CASSQFAVTEDSPLHF. In DNA, the CDR3 is TGCGCCAGCAGCCAATTTGCGGTGACAGAGGATTCACCCCTCCACTTT.

At least ten counts were recorded for this clonotype. This chain connects TRBV2 to TRBJ2-1; 9 bases map to TRBD2. Germline CDR1 SNHLY, CDR2 FYNNEI. The CDR3 totals 15 residues. Germline trimming cut 6 bases from V and 4 bases from J; bases unmatched to any gene: 7. CDR3: CASSLGLALYNEQFF. The CDR3 DNA sequence: TGTGCCAGCAGCTTAGGACTAGCGCTATACAATGAGCAGTTCTTC.